This TCR beta chain was captured in a study of tumor-infiltrating lymphocytes in glioblastoma multiforme. Study-level results: Clone frequencies may be distorted by unequal TCR transcripts per cell.

Three nested ARM-PCR rounds with V-beta and C-beta primers built TCRB libraries. No unique molecular identifiers were described for these TCRB libraries. TCRdb analysed the multiplex PCR reads with MiXCR anew, one entry per CDR3 protein. The sample holds fewer than 40,000 distinct CDR3 sequences, approximately 66% seen once. Concerning this clonotype: Its antigen remains unknown.

This CDR3 is 14 amino acids long. CDR1 is SGHAT, CDR2 FQNNGV, per germline. Trimming took 4 bases from V and 0 from J; bases not matched to a gene: 2. This clonotype was obtained from a male donor with glioblastoma. The J gene is TRBJ2-7, the V gene TRBV11-2, with 8 bases lining up with TRBD2. Sequencing used brain tumor tissue. This chain's CDR3 is CASSSGTSSYEQYF. The CDR3, as DNA: TGTGCCAGCAGCTCCGGGACTAGCTCCTACGAGCAGTACTTC. The full variable domain, its missing parts supplied by reference TRBV11-2 and TRBJ2-7, is EAGVAQSPRYKIIEKRQSVAFWCNPISGHATLYWYQQILGQGPKLLIQFQNNGVVDDSQLPKDRFSAERLKGVDSTLKIQPAKLEDSAVYLCASSSGTSSYEQYFGPGTRLTVT.